This is a list of T cell receptor beta chains from one sample in a study of blood T cell repertoires in COVID-19. Sequencing was performed with immunoSEQ multiplex PCR; in TCRdb, only in-frame clones are kept and a portion is missing. The repertoire has 150,000 to 200,000 clones, 85% to 90% of them found once; the top ten carry 5.5% to 7%. Sequencing was performed on peripheral blood. The receptors stem from a man between 50 and 59 years old with active or convalescent COVID-19. CDR3s leave out the opening cysteine and the closing phenylalanine or tryptophan. Clone size is shown for a subset of rows, as once, few, many or a class of expanded clone.

j_gene: TRBJ1-3
abundance: -
v_gene: TRBV7-2
CDR3aa: ASSSSSGNTIY

j_gene: TRBJ1-1
abundance: -
v_gene: TRBV11-3
CDR3aa: ASSLKLDTEAF

j_gene: TRBJ2-3
abundance: -
v_gene: TRBV19
CDR3aa: ASIGTGGTDTQY

j_gene: TRBJ2-7
abundance: -
v_gene: TRBV3-1/TRBV3-2
CDR3aa: ASSPRLVGLPYEQY

j_gene: TRBJ2-7
abundance: -
v_gene: TRBV29-1
CDR3aa: SARGGLAGGSYEQY

j_gene: TRBJ2-7
abundance: -
v_gene: TRBV4-3
CDR3aa: ASSQERNSYEQY

j_gene: TRBJ2-2
abundance: -
v_gene: TRBV5-4
CDR3aa: ASSMGTSPNTGELF

j_gene: TRBJ1-4
abundance: -
v_gene: TRBV24-1
CDR3aa: ATSRAGGGEKLF

j_gene: TRBJ2-5
abundance: -
v_gene: TRBV7-8
CDR3aa: ASSLDSGEETQY

j_gene: TRBJ2-5
abundance: -
v_gene: TRBV19
CDR3aa: ASSPSGVKTQY

j_gene: TRBJ2-2
abundance: few
v_gene: TRBV18
CDR3aa: ASSLFRDRNTGELF

j_gene: TRBJ2-7
abundance: -
v_gene: TRBV4-1
CDR3aa: ASRQDATRRSYEQY

j_gene: TRBJ1-6
abundance: few
v_gene: TRBV3-1/TRBV3-2
CDR3aa: ASSHGGQGNSPLH

j_gene: TRBJ2-1
abundance: once
v_gene: TRBV11-2
CDR3aa: ASSGLAGGPVAYNEQF

j_gene: TRBJ1-2
abundance: -
v_gene: TRBV7-9
CDR3aa: ASSPGQGGGYT

j_gene: TRBJ2-2
abundance: few
v_gene: TRBV11-3
CDR3aa: ASSLKSRQGAVTGELF

j_gene: TRBJ2-5
abundance: -
v_gene: TRBV11-3
CDR3aa: ASSGGEGQTQY

j_gene: TRBJ2-7
abundance: -
v_gene: TRBV4-2
CDR3aa: ASSQASGTSYEQY

j_gene: TRBJ2-4
abundance: -
v_gene: TRBV5-6
CDR3aa: ASSFGQGDQY

j_gene: TRBJ2-2
abundance: -
v_gene: TRBV6-5
CDR3aa: ASRRENTGELF

j_gene: TRBJ2-7
abundance: -
v_gene: TRBV6-5
CDR3aa: ASSYGGGGAPYEQY

j_gene: TRBJ1-4
abundance: few
v_gene: TRBV5-6
CDR3aa: ASTRDRRLEKLF

j_gene: TRBJ2-1
abundance: -
v_gene: TRBV24-1
CDR3aa: ATSDQASGSRGNEQF

j_gene: TRBJ1-5
abundance: once
v_gene: TRBV4-3
CDR3aa: ASSQDPRGNQPQH

j_gene: TRBJ2-3
abundance: -
v_gene: TRBV4-3
CDR3aa: ASSQDLTSGTSTDTQY

j_gene: TRBJ1-1
abundance: -
v_gene: TRBV6-5
CDR3aa: ASSYSGTGNTEAF

j_gene: TRBJ1-1
abundance: -
v_gene: TRBV7-3
CDR3aa: ASSLTALDTEAF

j_gene: TRBJ1-3
abundance: few
v_gene: TRBV28
CDR3aa: ASSLRGYQGTAKGNTIY

j_gene: TRBJ2-7
abundance: -
v_gene: TRBV27
CDR3aa: ASSLSPLAGAEQY

j_gene: TRBJ2-3
abundance: -
v_gene: TRBV4-1
CDR3aa: ASRSIRGKGDTQY

j_gene: TRBJ2-7
abundance: -
v_gene: TRBV7-9
CDR3aa: ASSSQLAGAVEQY

j_gene: TRBJ2-3
abundance: -
v_gene: TRBV5-1
CDR3aa: ASSVGLAATDTQY

j_gene: TRBJ2-7
abundance: few
v_gene: TRBV5-4
CDR3aa: ASSFSGGTRSHEQY

j_gene: TRBJ1-2
abundance: -
v_gene: TRBV19
CDR3aa: ASSTRDSLFYT

j_gene: TRBJ2-2
abundance: -
v_gene: TRBV6-1
CDR3aa: ASSDQFGELF

j_gene: TRBJ2-5
abundance: -
v_gene: TRBV11-3
CDR3aa: ASSLAQETQY

j_gene: TRBJ2-3
abundance: once
v_gene: TRBV5-1
CDR3aa: ASSLGATDTQY

j_gene: TRBJ1-1
abundance: -
v_gene: TRBV9
CDR3aa: ASTPYSGDTEAF

j_gene: TRBJ1-4
abundance: -
v_gene: TRBV2
CDR3aa: ASQMVGAEKLF

j_gene: TRBJ1-1
abundance: -
v_gene: TRBV14
CDR3aa: ASSPGFTEAF

j_gene: TRBJ1-5
abundance: -
v_gene: TRBV3-1/TRBV3-2
CDR3aa: ASSQSVDQPQH

j_gene: TRBJ2-4
abundance: -
v_gene: TRBV19
CDR3aa: ASSIKTSGSRKNIQY

j_gene: TRBJ2-5
abundance: -
v_gene: TRBV12-5
CDR3aa: ASGFTGGQETQY

j_gene: TRBJ2-5
abundance: once
v_gene: TRBV7-2
CDR3aa: ASSPSGGAGETQY

j_gene: TRBJ1-4
abundance: -
v_gene: TRBV29-1
CDR3aa: SVVESGEKLF

j_gene: TRBJ1-4
abundance: -
v_gene: TRBV7-8
CDR3aa: ASSQDRGLLSGNEKLF

j_gene: TRBJ1-4
abundance: once
v_gene: TRBV7-2
CDR3aa: ASSSHNEKLF

j_gene: TRBJ2-1
abundance: once
v_gene: TRBV12-2
CDR3aa: ASRSLWRGHKDEQF

j_gene: TRBJ2-3
abundance: -
v_gene: TRBV19
CDR3aa: ASISRRGSTDTQY

j_gene: TRBJ1-2
abundance: -
v_gene: TRBV6-4
CDR3aa: ASSEVGGSNYGYT

j_gene: TRBJ1-5
abundance: -
v_gene: TRBV18
CDR3aa: ASSPSGGLGNQPQH

j_gene: TRBJ2-2
abundance: -
v_gene: TRBV15
CDR3aa: ATSRDIRGTGELF

j_gene: TRBJ1-3
abundance: -
v_gene: TRBV5-5
CDR3aa: ASSLYSGNTIY

j_gene: TRBJ1-2
abundance: -
v_gene: TRBV28
CDR3aa: ASGGTALYGYT

j_gene: TRBJ2-3
abundance: -
v_gene: TRBV24-1
CDR3aa: ATSFRESPDTQY

j_gene: TRBJ1-1
abundance: -
v_gene: TRBV4-3
CDR3aa: ASSQIWGGNEAF

j_gene: TRBJ2-7
abundance: -
v_gene: TRBV7-7
CDR3aa: ASSLGDSSYEQY

j_gene: TRBJ2-2
abundance: -
v_gene: TRBV9
CDR3aa: ASSVGGRGDTGELF

j_gene: TRBJ1-1
abundance: few
v_gene: TRBV7-2
CDR3aa: ASSLARVNTEAF